The 27 T cell receptor beta chains in this list originate from one sample, sequenced in a study of early T cells in non-severe SARS-CoV-2 infection. TCRdb recomputed calls from the 5' RACE reads with MiXCR, one row per CDR3 protein. The table has 52,000 or so distinct CDR3 sequences, around an eighth seen once. Material: whole blood. These receptors were collected from an adult who was a healthcare worker with PCR-confirmed SARS-CoV-2 infection or an uninfected control (not recorded which).

This clonotype has just a few counts. The V and J genes are TRBV7-9 and TRBJ1-1; no clear D. Germline lookup yields CDR1 SEHNR and CDR2 FQNEAQ (reference sequence). The CDR3 spans 13 residues. The V end was cut by 5 bases, the J end by 5 bases, with 12 bases between. CDR3 DNA: TGTGCCAGCAGCCTTTGGGCGGGGACTGAAGCTTTCTTT. Translating it yields CASSLWAGTEAFF.

In its sample, this clonotype was seen many times. The genes are TRBV9 and TRBJ2-3; 11 bases agree with TRBD2. From germline, CDR1 is SGDLS and CDR2 YYNGEE. V was clipped by 0 bases and J by 1 base; unmatched bases: 13. The CDR3 consists of 20 residues. The CDR3 coding sequence is TGTGCCAGCAGCGTAGTGGCTAGCGGGGGGCATGGGCCCGGCACAGATACGCAGTATTTT. Translating it yields CASSVVASGGHGPGTDTQYF.

Points on this clonotype: It may be a read error: a sequence one base away is much more abundant. The chain is built from TRBV7-9 and TRBJ1-2; no firm D call. The CDR3 spans 15 residues. Trimming removed 1 base at V and 1 base at J, with 10 bases between. Germline V gene sequence: CDR1 SEHNR, CDR2 FQNEAQ (reference sequence). The CDR3 DNA reads TGTGCCAGCAGCTTAGTCGCACATTATAACTATGGCTACACCTTC. The encoded protein is CASSLVAHYNYGYTF.

This clonotype was observed a few times. The rearrangement joins TRBV28 to TRBJ2-3; 7 bases are shared with TRBD2. J lost 4 bases, V lost 8 bases, and 9 bases had no gene match. Germline CDR1 MDHEN, CDR2 SYDVKM. The CDR3 contains 14 residues. DNA of the CDR3: TGTGCCAGCCTAGCGGTCCGGGGGGCAGATACGCAGTATTTT. Amino acids: CASLAVRGADTQYF.

V is TRBV7-3 and J is TRBJ1-1; D is ambiguous. Germline V gene sequence: CDR1 SGHTA, CDR2 FQGTGA. The V and J ends lost 1 base and 1 base respectively, with 4 bases between them. The CDR3 runs 13 residues. This CDR3 reads CASSLRWNTEAFF. The CDR3 nucleotides read TGTGCCAGCAGCTTAAGATGGAACACTGAAGCTTTCTTT.

This clonotype was seen more than once but under ten times. One end of the junction is discordant with germline, which a read error may explain. The chain links TRBV7-7 to TRBJ2-5; D is tentatively TRBD1 or TRBD2 (5 bases each). Germline V gene lookup returns CDR1 SSHAT and CDR2 FNYEAQ (reference sequence). CDR3 length: 14 residues. CDR3 nucleotides: TGTGCTAGCAGCCCGGGGACGGGCCAGGAGACCCAGTACTTC. Amino acids: CASSPGTGQETQYF. Full variable domain (outside the CDR3, taken from reference TRBV7-7 and TRBJ2-5): GAGVSQSPRYKVTKRGQDVTLRCDPISSHATLYWYQQALGQGPEFLTYFNYEAQPDKSGLPSDRFSAERPEGSISTLTIQRTEQRDSAMYRCASSPGTGQETQYFGPGTRLLVL.

This clonotype came up a few times. The chain joins TRBV5-4 to TRBJ1-5; D not resolved. CDR1 is SGHNT and CDR2 is YYREEE in the germline V gene (reference sequence). CDR3 size: 14 residues. V dropped 4 bases and J dropped 7 bases, with 15 bases sitting between them. The CDR3 here is CASSPTPGDQPQHF. As DNA, the CDR3 is TGTGCCAGCAGCCCAACGCCAGGAGACCAGCCCCAGCATTTT.

This chain connects TRBV7-2 to TRBJ2-5, with TRBD2 matching over 7 bases. With 5 bases clipped from V and 2 bases from J, the junction kept 11 bases outside the gene matches. CDR3 size: 16 residues. Looked up from germline, CDR1 is SGHTA and CDR2 is FQGNSA. As DNA, the CDR3 is TGTGCCAGCAGCCTGAATCAACGGACTAGGCAAGAGACCCAGTACTTC. Its translation: CASSLNQRTRQETQYF.

This clonotype was seen more than once but under ten times. The chain carries TRBV2 and TRBJ1-2; D call uncertain. CDR1 and CDR2 from the germline V gene are SNHLY and FYNNEI. CDR3 size: 13 residues. The V and J ends lost 4 bases and 3 bases respectively, with 9 bases between them. The CDR3 protein is CASSAGGDYGYTF. CDR3 in DNA: TGTGCCAGCAGTGCGGGAGGTGACTATGGCTACACCTTC.

The chain has TRBV7-9 and TRBJ1-1; D might be TRBD1 (6 bases). The CDR3 loop spans 15 amino acids. Germline assignment: CDR1 SEHNR and CDR2 FQNEAQ (reference sequence). Trimming shortened V by 4 bases and J by 1 base, and 13 bases separated the two germline ends. The CDR3 region is CASSSYPGQNTEAFF. CDR3 bases: TGTGCCAGCAGCTCCTACCCGGGACAGAACACTGAAGCTTTCTTT.

The chain couples TRBV20-1 to TRBJ2-5; 8 positions agree with TRBD2. This CDR3 is built from 15 residues. The V gene's germline CDR1 is DFQATT and CDR2 SNEGSKA (reference sequence). J was trimmed by 4 bases and V by 4 bases; bases with no gene match: 11. This chain's CDR3 is CSAISGGEVVETQYF. The CDR3 DNA reads TGCAGTGCTATCTCGGGGGGGGAAGTAGTAGAGACCCAGTACTTC.

This clonotype was found many times. This chain connects TRBV6-5 to TRBJ2-3, with a weak D call TRBD1 (6 bases). Per the germline V gene, CDR1 is MNHEY and CDR2 is SVGAGI. V lost 0 bases to trimming and J lost 9 bases, with 10 bases between them. This CDR3 comprises 13 residues. The CDR3: CASSYSLQGTQYF. The CDR3 bases are TGTGCCAGCAGTTACTCTCTACAGGGCACGCAGTATTTT.

A few counts support this clonotype. The chain employs TRBV4-3 and TRBJ2-7; 9 bases are shared with TRBD1. CDR1 LGHNA and CDR2 YSLEER come from the germline V gene. This CDR3 is built from 17 residues. V lost 1 base, J lost 0 bases, and 7 bases stayed unmatched. The chain's CDR3 is CASSQGPGQGFSYEQYF. The CDR3, as DNA: TGCGCCAGCAGCCAAGGACCGGGACAGGGATTCTCCTACGAGCAGTACTTC.

This clonotype was counted between two and nine times. The chain links TRBV5-1 to TRBJ2-3, with D perhaps TRBD2 (6 bases). The CDR3 covers 11 residues. Germline CDR1 and CDR2: SGHRS and YFSETQ. The germline V and J ends were trimmed by 5 bases and 6 bases, with 7 bases remaining between them. The CDR3: CASREGDTQYF. DNA for the CDR3: TGCGCCAGCAGGGAGGGTGATACGCAGTATTTT.

V gene TRBV7-9 combines with J gene TRBJ2-2, with 12 bases fitting TRBD2. Per germline, CDR1 SEHNR and CDR2 FQNEAQ (reference sequence). The CDR3 is 14 amino acids. V shed 5 bases, J shed 6 bases, and the junction held 1 base outside the gene matches. CDR3 region: CASSRTSGAGELFF. CDR3 bases: TGTGCCAGCAGCCGGACTAGCGGGGCCGGGGAGCTGTTTTTT.

The table lists this clonotype with many counts. This chain links TRBV29-1 with TRBJ1-5; D remains ambiguous. The ends were cut back, 5 bases at V and 2 bases at J, with 7 bases in the middle. This CDR3 has 12 amino acids. The germline V gene encodes CDR1 SQVTM and CDR2 ANQGSEA. CDR3 amino acids: CSVSEGNQPQHF. Written as DNA, the CDR3 is TGCAGCGTTTCGGAAGGCAATCAGCCCCAGCATTTT.

The rearrangement links TRBV4-3 to TRBJ2-2; 8 bases are a match to TRBD1. The trim removed 4 bases at V and 3 bases at J, leaving 4 bases unmatched. CDR1 LGHNA and CDR2 YSLEER come from the germline V gene. The CDR3 is 15 amino acids. CDR3 DNA sequence: TGCGCCAGCAGCCTCGTACAGGGGGACACCGGGGAGCTGTTTTTT. Amino acid sequence: CASSLVQGDTGELFF.

This sequence joins TRBV7-6 and TRBJ1-1; D is perhaps TRBD1 (6 bases). The CDR3 sequence is 15 residues long. Trimming took off 3 bases at V and 0 bases at J, with 11 bases between the two ends. Per germline, CDR1 SGHVS and CDR2 FNYEAQ. The CDR3 DNA follows: TGTGCCAGCAGCTTCGGCAGGGGTATGAACACTGAAGCTTTCTTT. Translated, it gives CASSFGRGMNTEAFF.

The chain carries TRBV7-8 and TRBJ1-4, with 8 bases that match TRBD1. Germline V gene data show CDR1 as SGHVS and CDR2 as FQNEAQ. J lost 5 bases, V lost 5 bases, and 7 bases had no gene match. CDR3 length: 15 amino acids. Written as DNA, the CDR3 is TGTGCCAGCAGCCCTGACAGGGGCCTAAATGAAAAACTGTTTTTT. It yields the protein CASSPDRGLNEKLFF.

V and J are TRBV10-3 and TRBJ1-1; 9 positions match TRBD1. The CDR3 runs 14 residues. Germline-derived CDR1 and CDR2 are ENHRY and SYGVKD. J lost 5 bases, V lost 6 bases, and 7 bases had no gene match. CDR3: CAIREGTGRTEAFF. In DNA, the CDR3 is TGTGCCATCAGAGAGGGGACAGGGAGGACTGAAGCTTTCTTT.

The chain is built from TRBV7-9 and TRBJ1-1; D remains unclear. V lost 0 bases and J 1 base, leaving 6 bases between the germline ends. Germline V gives CDR1 SEHNR, CDR2 FQNEAQ (reference sequence). The CDR3 covers 14 residues. This CDR3 reads CASSLADWNTEAFF. The CDR3 DNA reads as TGTGCCAGCAGCTTAGCGGACTGGAACACTGAAGCTTTCTTT.

This clonotype was picked up a small number of times. The J gene is TRBJ1-6, the V gene TRBV12-3 or TRBV12-4; D is possibly TRBD1 (5 bases). This CDR3 region has 16 residues. Trimming stripped 4 bases from V and 10 bases from J, with 20 bases between. CDR3 in amino acids: CASSSAHSGNLSPLHF. The CDR3 coding sequence is TGTGCCAGCAGTTCTGCCCATTCAGGGAACCTCTCACCCCTCCACTTT.

The V call is TRBV5-4, the J call TRBJ2-2; D remains unclear. Per germline, CDR1 SGHNT and CDR2 YYREEE (reference sequence). CDR3 length equals 15 residues. Trimming removed 0 bases at V and 0 bases at J, with 6 bases between. CDR3 in DNA: TGTGCCAGCAGCTTGGGGCCGCCGAACACCGGGGAGCTGTTTTTT. Protein product: CASSLGPPNTGELFF.

This clonotype was recorded a few times. The chain has TRBV7-2 and TRBJ1-1, with 9 positions matching TRBD1. The junction had 3 bases not matched to a gene; V was cut back by 3 bases and J by 4 bases. CDR3 length: 14 residues. The germline V gene encodes CDR1 SGHTA and CDR2 FQGNSA. CDR3 loop: CASSLVTGGTEAFF. CDR3 DNA sequence: TGTGCCAGCAGCTTGGTGACAGGGGGCACTGAAGCTTTCTTT.

This clonotype was recorded a few times. The chain has TRBV6-5 and TRBJ2-3; TRBD1 agrees at 9 bases. The CDR3 spans 15 residues. V was pared by 6 bases and J by 2 bases, with 6 bases of the junction left unmatched. The germline CDR1 and CDR2 sequences are MNHEY and SVGAGI. In DNA, the CDR3 is TGTGCCAGCAGCCCGGGACAGGGCCCCACAGATACGCAGTATTTT. Translating gives CASSPGQGPTDTQYF.

This chain uses TRBV29-1 with TRBJ2-1, with D perhaps TRBD2 (7 bases). The germline V gene encodes CDR1 SQVTM and CDR2 ANQGSEA. V was trimmed by 5 bases and J by 3 bases, leaving 14 bases between them. This CDR3 has 14 amino acids. The CDR3 DNA is TGCAGCGTTCCAGGGGAGGGAATCTACAATGAGCAGTTCTTC. Amino acid sequence: CSVPGEGIYNEQFF.

The chain employs TRBV5-5 and TRBJ1-6, with 9 bases aligning to TRBD1. V shed 3 bases and J 8 bases; nucleotides not matched to a gene: 3. Germline V gene lookup returns CDR1 SGHKS and CDR2 YYEKEE (reference sequence). The CDR3 loop spans 14 amino acids. The CDR3 sequence: CASSSDRGDSPLHF. Written as DNA, the CDR3 is TGTGCCAGCAGCTCTGACAGGGGGGATTCACCCCTCCACTTT.